This T cell receptor (beta chain) originates from a study of siplizumab effects on memory and regulatory T cells. The ends lost 5 bases at V and 0 bases at J; junction bases unmatched: 6. CDR3 length: 15 amino acids. Germline values: CDR1 SEHNR, CDR2 FQNEAQ (reference sequence). Produced via immunoSEQ multiplex PCR; TCRdb's table is partial and in-frame only. The sample lists roughly 50,000 clones, over 75% occurring once. This rearrangement joins TRBV7-9 to TRBJ1-1; 7 nucleotides line up with TRBD1. The TCR was taken from a human donor in good health. Sequenced input: naive CD8+ T cells sorted from blood. The CDR3 loop reads CASSPGQVMNTEAFF. The CDR3 DNA is TGTGCCAGCAGCCCCGGACAGGTTATGAACACTGAAGCTTTCTTT.